Given below is one T cell receptor (beta chain) in context. The antigen remains unidentified. The sample belongs to a study of shared clonotypes between healthy human individuals. General study points: The expectation was that sequencing depth would affect clonotype sharing among donors. Limited genetic and exposure-history diversity came from having few donors.

V lost 6 bases and J lost 1; bases outside the gene matches: 8. Per the germline V gene, CDR1 is MNHNS and CDR2 is SASEGT. The CDR3 covers 15 residues. Each subset's genomic DNA was split evenly across several immunoSEQ plates. Sequencing used immunoSEQ multiplex PCR; TCRdb keeps in-frame clones, though not all of them. The table shows 450,000 to 500,000 clones, with 76% occurring only once. Caucasian adults living in Nashville, Tennessee, provided all samples. The sequenced sample consisted of PBMCs. The receptor's source is a woman in her forties in good health. Some clones in this sample may be carry-over from other donors' samples. This chain uses TRBV6-1 with TRBJ2-7; 8 nucleotides match TRBD1. The CDR3 loop is CASSYLQGGSYEQYF. The DNA for the CDR3 is TGTGCCAGCAGCTATTTACAGGGGGGATCCTACGAGCAGTACTTC.